This TCR beta chain was sequenced in a study of early T cells in non-severe SARS-CoV-2 infection. Study-wide context: Investigators sequenced bulk RNA drawn from unsorted whole blood, and chains remained unpaired. Study outcomes and limitations: VDJdb-based matching was biased toward anti-spike CD8 responses and missed private and CD4 specificities.

Germline CDR1 and CDR2: LGHNA and YSLEER. The CDR3 is 15 amino acids. The ends were cut back, 1 base at V and 4 bases at J, with 11 bases in the middle. At least ten counts were recorded for this clonotype. No antigen is known for it. Individual cDNA molecules each received unique molecular identifiers attached to them. A single record per CDR3 protein comes from TCRdb applying MiXCR to the 5' RACE reads. The repertoire holds some 46,000 distinct CDR3 sequences, with around 6.5% as singletons. This TCR was recovered from an adult who was a healthcare worker with PCR-confirmed SARS-CoV-2 infection or an uninfected control (not recorded which). The chain is built from TRBV4-3 and TRBJ1-5, with D unresolved. The sample consisted of whole blood, taken at baseline. The CDR3 reads CASSQVVGGNQPQHF. CDR3 DNA: TGCGCCAGCAGCCAAGTAGTTGGCGGGAATCAGCCCCAGCATTTT.